This T cell receptor beta chain was identified in a study of STAT3 mutations in large granular lymphocyte leukemia. Findings of the study overall: In T-cell large granular lymphocyte leukemia, about half of patients showed multiple immunodominant subclonotypes. Clonal expansion was inferred from samples taken at other timepoints. All newly emerging clones after therapy were STAT3 wild type.

Each sample's TCRbeta library yielded on average roughly 41,000 productive templates. Clones were sequenced by immunoSEQ multiplex PCR, and TCRdb holds only the in-frame ones, with some missing. The sample comprises roughly 4,400 clones, around 50% of which are singletons, and approximately 80% rests with the top ten. The CDR3 runs 14 residues. The V and J ends lost 1 base and 7 bases respectively, with 13 bases between them. Germline V gene data show CDR1 as SEHNR and CDR2 as FQNEAQ (reference sequence). Note on this clone: The antigen remains undetermined.

The TCR originated in a man aged 60 to 75 with T-cell large granular lymphocyte leukemia. Some clones in this sample may be carry-over from other donors' samples. The chain links TRBV7-9 to TRBJ2-5; D is uncertain. Specimen: peripheral blood mononuclear cells. CDR3 amino acids: CASSLELGGATQYF. In DNA form, the CDR3 reads TGTGCCAGCAGCTTAGAGTTAGGTGGTGCGACCCAGTACTTC.